This entry describes one T cell receptor (beta chain). This sample was included in a study of cytomegalovirus exposure and HLA in healthy donors. The PCR made use of 60 Vbeta and 13 Jbeta primers. Sequencing was performed with immunoSEQ multiplex PCR; in TCRdb, only in-frame clones are kept and a portion is missing. This table has more than 35,000 clones, approximately 75% appearing once. The germline gives CDR1 LNHNV, CDR2 YYDKDF (reference sequence). J was trimmed by 0 bases and V by 4 bases; bases with no gene match: 3. This CDR3 spans 14 amino acids. Donors consisted of healthy bone marrow donors. V and J are TRBV15 and TRBJ2-7; 7 nucleotides agree with TRBD1. The origin of this receptor is a man between 35 and 55 years old in good health and CMV-seronegative. The sequenced material came from PBMCs. DNA of the CDR3: TGTGCCACCAGCATCGGGACAGACTCCTACGAGCAGTACTTC. Its protein product is CATSIGTDSYEQYF.